This T cell receptor beta chain comes out of a study of molecular identifiers for immune sequencing clone quantification. General study results and limits: Clones above 20 RNA copies held over 97% of effector molecules, under 1% in naive cells.

The CDR3 sequence is 15 residues long. V lost 1 base to trimming and J lost 6 bases; unmatched junction nucleotides: 8. The germline V gene has CDR1 PRHDT and CDR2 FYEKMQ (reference sequence). TCRdb independently ran MiXCR on the PCR reads; one entry per CDR3 protein. The table includes about 640,000 distinct CDR3 sequences, about 20% detected once. The table lists this clonotype with a few counts. What it recognizes is unknown. Naive CD8 T cells underwent sorting with the CD8+CD4-CCR7+CD45RA+ definition. This receptor was obtained from a human donor in good health. Some libraries in this study had Jurkat cell RNA spiked in. The gene calls are TRBV13 and TRBJ2-7; 8 bases agree with TRBD2. The material sequenced was naive CD8+ T cells from blood, with Jurkat cell RNA spiked in. Noted subset: FACS-sorted CD8+CD4-CCR7+CD45RA+ naive T cells. The CDR3 loop reads CASSLAGGGTREQYF. CDR3 in DNA: TGTGCCAGCAGCTTAGCGGGCGGGGGGACCCGCGAGCAGTACTTC.